The 8 T cell receptor beta chains presented below share a single source sample, sequenced in a study of control samples from healthy donors and cancer patients. Produced via immunoSEQ multiplex PCR; TCRdb's table is partial and in-frame only. The data contain tens of thousands of clones, roughly 94% of them singletons. Sequencing was carried out using blood. The receptors shown here come from a young woman in good health.

DNA for the CDR3: TGTGCCAGCAGCCATCCGCAAGCGGCCATCACAGATACGCAGTATTTT. It yields the protein CASSHPQAAITDTQYF. The chain is built from TRBV9 and TRBJ2-3; possibly TRBD2 for D (5 bases). The CDR3 extends over 16 amino acids. V was clipped by 4 bases and J by 2 bases, with 17 bases between them. The V gene's germline CDR1 is SGDLS and CDR2 YYNGEE.

This chain connects TRBV19 to TRBJ2-7, with D perhaps matching TRBD2 (5 bases). The V end lost 4 bases, the J end lost 4 bases, and 8 bases lay between the germline ends. The CDR3 loop spans 12 amino acids. The germline gives CDR1 LNHDA, CDR2 SQIVND (reference sequence). DNA of the CDR3: TGTGCCAGTAGTAGAGGGATTTACGAGCAGTACTTC. This translates into CASSRGIYEQYF.

This sequence joins TRBV3-1 (or the pseudogene TRBV3-2) and TRBJ1-1; no clear D. Germline V gene sequence: CDR1 LGHDT, CDR2 YNNKEL (reference sequence). The germline V and J ends were trimmed by 4 bases and 4 bases, with 16 bases remaining between them. The CDR3 spans 15 residues. The CDR3 coding sequence is TGTGCCAGCAGCCCTGGGCGGGGTCTTGGCACTGAAGCTTTCTTT. Its protein product is CASSPGRGLGTEAFF.

The chain employs TRBV21-1 and TRBJ1-2. TRBV21-1 is a recognized pseudogene. This CDR3 is built from 17 residues. CDR3 loop: CASSKALGGVSRYGYTF. The CDR3 DNA reads as TGTGCCAGCAGCAAAGCGCTGGGCGGGGTTAGTCGCTATGGCTACACCTTC.

The CDR3 spells CASSEGGYDRVNTEAFF. The CDR3 DNA follows: TGTGCCAGCAGTGAGGGAGGGTACGACAGAGTGAACACTGAAGCTTTCTTT. The gene calls are TRBV6-1 and TRBJ1-1, with a tentative D call TRBD1 (5 bases). This CDR3 region has 17 residues. In germline, CDR1 is MNHNS, CDR2 SASEGT. The V end lost 3 bases, the J end lost 0 bases, and 17 bases lay between the germline ends.

A remark on this clone: Sequence at one end of the junction differs from germline and may be a read error. The chain combines TRBV7-2 with TRBJ2-3, with unresolved D. CDR3 length: 14 residues. Germline V CDR1 and CDR2: SGHTA, FQGNSA. For the CDR3, the DNA is TGTGCCAACAGCTCGAAACGTTTTTCAGATACGCAGTATTTT. This encodes CANSSKRFSDTQYF.

This clone was picked up one time. This chain uses TRBV7-8 with TRBJ1-2; D is ambiguous. The germline V gene has CDR1 SGHVS and CDR2 FQNEAQ. The V gene lost 2 bases and the J gene lost 7 bases, with 11 bases spanning the gap. The CDR3 loop spans 13 amino acids. CDR3 sequence reads: CASSLNSRGGYTF. CDR3 in DNA: TGTGCCAGCAGCTTAAACAGCCGGGGTGGCTACACCTTC.

This sequence joins TRBV7-8 and TRBJ2-7, with 10 bases identical to TRBD1. The ends lost 5 bases at V and 5 bases at J; junction bases unmatched: 9. The CDR3 is 15 amino acids. Germline CDR1 and CDR2: SGHVS and FQNEAQ. This CDR3 is CASSHPGTGVNEQYF. CDR3 nucleotide sequence: TGTGCCAGCAGCCACCCGGGGACAGGGGTGAACGAGCAGTACTTC.